The sequence of this T cell receptor (beta chain) was determined in a study of blood T cell repertoires in COVID-19. Study as a whole: The origin of the acute and convalescent COVID-19 samples was the United States, Italy and Spain. T cells, B-cell-depleted T cells, or PBMCs supplied cDNA or gDNA.

This CDR3 contains 14 residues. Deletions cut 0 bases from V and 3 bases from J, with 9 bases between. Per germline, CDR1 LGHDT and CDR2 YNNKEL (reference sequence). This clone was seen a handful of times. Source study methods: Nucleated cell number was recorded as an estimate derived from reference gene primer amplification. Data came from immunoSEQ multiplex PCR; TCRdb stores just in-frame clones and leaves some out. The V and J calls and the clone size are those of that table, but D and trimming were determined from the DNA. Among some 42,000 clones, approximately 91% were seen once, and the ten largest hold just under 2.5%.

The chain uses TRBV3-1 (or the pseudogene TRBV3-2) and TRBJ2-7; no definite D call. Sequencing input: peripheral blood. The receptor's source is a human donor in a cohort sampled during active COVID-19. The DNA of the CDR3 is TGTGCCAGCAGCCAAGATGGAAGGAGCTACGAGCAGTACTTC. Translated: CASSQDGRSYEQYF.